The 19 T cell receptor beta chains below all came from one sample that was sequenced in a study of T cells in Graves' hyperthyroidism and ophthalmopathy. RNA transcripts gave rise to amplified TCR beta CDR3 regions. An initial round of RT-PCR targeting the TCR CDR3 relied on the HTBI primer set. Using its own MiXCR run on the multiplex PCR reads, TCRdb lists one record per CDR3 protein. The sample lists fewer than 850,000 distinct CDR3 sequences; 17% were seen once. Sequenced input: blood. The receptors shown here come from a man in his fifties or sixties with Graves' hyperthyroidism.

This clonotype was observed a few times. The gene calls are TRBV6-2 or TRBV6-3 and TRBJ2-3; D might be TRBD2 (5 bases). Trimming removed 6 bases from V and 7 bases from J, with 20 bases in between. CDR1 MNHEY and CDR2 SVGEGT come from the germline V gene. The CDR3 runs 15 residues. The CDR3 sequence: CASSSGGGSGNTQYF. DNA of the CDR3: TGTGCCAGCAGCTCTGGAGGCGGATCTGGGAATACGCAGTATTTT.

CDR3 sequence: CASSLPGQGTYEQFF. The CDR3 bases are TGTGCCAGCAGCCTCCCGGGACAGGGGACGTATGAGCAGTTCTTC. The chain joins TRBV5-8 to TRBJ2-1; 10 nucleotides line up with TRBD1. Germline loops: CDR1 SGHTS, CDR2 YDEGEE. The CDR3 extends over 15 amino acids. The V gene end was trimmed by 4 bases and the J gene end by 8 bases; junction bases not matched to a gene: 9.

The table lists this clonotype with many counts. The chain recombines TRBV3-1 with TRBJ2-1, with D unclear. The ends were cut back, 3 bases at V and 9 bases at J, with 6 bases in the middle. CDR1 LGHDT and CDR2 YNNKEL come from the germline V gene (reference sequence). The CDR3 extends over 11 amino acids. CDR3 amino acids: CASSQRGEQFF. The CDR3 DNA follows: TGTGCCAGCAGCCAGCGTGGTGAGCAGTTCTTC.

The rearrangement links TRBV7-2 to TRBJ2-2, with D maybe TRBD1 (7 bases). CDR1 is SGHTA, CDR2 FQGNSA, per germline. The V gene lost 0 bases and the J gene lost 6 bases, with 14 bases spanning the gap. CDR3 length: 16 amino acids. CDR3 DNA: TGTGCCAGCAGCTTAGCTAGGCAGGGGGGCGCCGGGGAGCTGTTTTTT. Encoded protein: CASSLARQGGAGELFF.

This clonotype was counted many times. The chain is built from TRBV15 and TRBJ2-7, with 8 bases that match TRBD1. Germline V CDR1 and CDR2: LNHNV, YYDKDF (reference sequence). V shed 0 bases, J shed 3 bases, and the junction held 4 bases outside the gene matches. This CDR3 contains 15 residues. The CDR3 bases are TGTGCCACCAGCAGAGATCCAGGGGGCAGCTACGAGCAGTACTTC. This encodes CATSRDPGGSYEQYF.

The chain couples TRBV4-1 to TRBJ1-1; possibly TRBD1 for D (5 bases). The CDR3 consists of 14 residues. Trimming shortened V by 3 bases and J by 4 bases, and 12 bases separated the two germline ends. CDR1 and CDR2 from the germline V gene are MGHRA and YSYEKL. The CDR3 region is CASSHWEGSTEAFF. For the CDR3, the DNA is TGCGCCAGCAGCCACTGGGAGGGGAGCACTGAAGCTTTCTTT.

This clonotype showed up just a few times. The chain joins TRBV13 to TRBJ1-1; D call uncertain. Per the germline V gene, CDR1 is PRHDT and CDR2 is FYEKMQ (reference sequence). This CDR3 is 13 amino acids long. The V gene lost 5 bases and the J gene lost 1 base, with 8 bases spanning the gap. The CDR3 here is CASSPLKNTEAFF. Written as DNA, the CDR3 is TGTGCCAGCAGCCCCCTCAAGAACACTGAAGCTTTCTTT.

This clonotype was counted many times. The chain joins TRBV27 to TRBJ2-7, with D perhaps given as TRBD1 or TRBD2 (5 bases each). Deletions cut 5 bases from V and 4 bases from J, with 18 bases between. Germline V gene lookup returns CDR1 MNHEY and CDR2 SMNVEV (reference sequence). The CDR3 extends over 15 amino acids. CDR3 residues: CASSPIDPGTYEQYF. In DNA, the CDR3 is TGTGCCAGCAGTCCAATAGATCCGGGGACGTACGAGCAGTACTTC.

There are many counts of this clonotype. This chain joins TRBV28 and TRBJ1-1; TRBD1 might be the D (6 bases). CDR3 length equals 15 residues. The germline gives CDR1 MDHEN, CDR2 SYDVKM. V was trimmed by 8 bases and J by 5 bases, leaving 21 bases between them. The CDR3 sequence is CASSPSGGGRTEAFF. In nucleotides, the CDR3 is TGTGCCAGCTCCCCAAGCGGGGGCGGGAGAACTGAAGCTTTCTTT.

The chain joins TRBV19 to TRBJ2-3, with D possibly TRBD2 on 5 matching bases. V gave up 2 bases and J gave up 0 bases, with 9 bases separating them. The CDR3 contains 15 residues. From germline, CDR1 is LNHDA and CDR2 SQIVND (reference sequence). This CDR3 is CASSIKKRSTDTQYF. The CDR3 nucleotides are TGTGCCAGTAGTATAAAAAAGCGGAGCACAGATACGCAGTATTTT.

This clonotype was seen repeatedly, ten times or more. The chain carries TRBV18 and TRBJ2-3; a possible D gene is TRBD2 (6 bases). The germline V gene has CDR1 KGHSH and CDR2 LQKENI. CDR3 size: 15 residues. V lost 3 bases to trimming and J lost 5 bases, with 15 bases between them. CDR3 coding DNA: TGTGCCAGCTCACCCCGGTTGGGAGCGGGAGATACGCAGTATTTT. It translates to CASSPRLGAGDTQYF. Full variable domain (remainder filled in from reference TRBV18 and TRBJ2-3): NAGVMQNPRHLVRRRGQEARLRCSPMKGHSHVYWYRQLPEEGLKFMVYLQKENIIDESGMPKERFSAEFPKEGPSILRIQQVVRGDSAAYFCASSPRLGAGDTQYFGPGTRLTVL.

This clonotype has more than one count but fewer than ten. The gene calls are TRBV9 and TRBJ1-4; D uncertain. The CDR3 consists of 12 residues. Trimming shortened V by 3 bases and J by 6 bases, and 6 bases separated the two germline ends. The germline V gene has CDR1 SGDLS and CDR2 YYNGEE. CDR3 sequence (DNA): TGTGCCAGCAGCGCCCCCGATGAAAAACTGTTTTTT. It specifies CASSAPDEKLFF.

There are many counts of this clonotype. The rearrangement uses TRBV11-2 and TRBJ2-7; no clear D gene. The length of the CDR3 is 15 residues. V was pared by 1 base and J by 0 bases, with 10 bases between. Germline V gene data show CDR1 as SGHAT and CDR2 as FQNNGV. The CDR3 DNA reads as TGTGCCAGCAGCTTAGGGGCAGTGAGCTCCTACGAGCAGTACTTC. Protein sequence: CASSLGAVSSYEQYF.

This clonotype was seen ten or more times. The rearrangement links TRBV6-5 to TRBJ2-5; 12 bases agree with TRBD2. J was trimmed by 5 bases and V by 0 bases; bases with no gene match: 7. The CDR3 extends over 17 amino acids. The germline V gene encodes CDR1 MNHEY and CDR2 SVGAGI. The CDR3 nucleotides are TGTGCCAGCAGTTACTCTACTAGCGGGAGGCCGCAGGAGACCCAGTACTTC. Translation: CASSYSTSGRPQETQYF.

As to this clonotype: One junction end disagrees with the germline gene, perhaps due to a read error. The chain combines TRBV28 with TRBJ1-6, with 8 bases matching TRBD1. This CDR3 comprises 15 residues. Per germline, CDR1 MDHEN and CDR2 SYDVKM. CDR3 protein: CASLAAQGGGETQYF. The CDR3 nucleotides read TGTGCCAGCCTAGCAGCACAGGGGGGCGGAGAGACCCAGTACTTT.

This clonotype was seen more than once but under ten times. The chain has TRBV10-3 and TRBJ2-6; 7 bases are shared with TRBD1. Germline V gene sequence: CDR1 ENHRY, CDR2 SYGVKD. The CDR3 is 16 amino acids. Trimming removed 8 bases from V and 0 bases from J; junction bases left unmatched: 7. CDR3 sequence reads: CAIGGQTNSGANVLTF. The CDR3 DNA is TGTGCCATCGGGGGACAGACTAACTCTGGGGCCAACGTCCTGACTTTC.

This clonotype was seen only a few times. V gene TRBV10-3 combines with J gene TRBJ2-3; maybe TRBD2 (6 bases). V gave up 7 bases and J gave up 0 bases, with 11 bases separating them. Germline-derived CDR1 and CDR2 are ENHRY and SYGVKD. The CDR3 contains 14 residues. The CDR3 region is CAITQRESTDTQYF. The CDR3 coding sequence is TGTGCCATCACCCAACGGGAGAGCACAGATACGCAGTATTTT.

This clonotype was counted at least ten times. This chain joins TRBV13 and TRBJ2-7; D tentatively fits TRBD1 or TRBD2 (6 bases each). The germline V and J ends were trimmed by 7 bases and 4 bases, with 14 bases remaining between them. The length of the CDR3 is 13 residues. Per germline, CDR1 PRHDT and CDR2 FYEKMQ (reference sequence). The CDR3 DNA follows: TGTGCCAGCAAGTCAAGGGGGGCTTACGAGCAGTACTTC. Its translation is CASKSRGAYEQYF.

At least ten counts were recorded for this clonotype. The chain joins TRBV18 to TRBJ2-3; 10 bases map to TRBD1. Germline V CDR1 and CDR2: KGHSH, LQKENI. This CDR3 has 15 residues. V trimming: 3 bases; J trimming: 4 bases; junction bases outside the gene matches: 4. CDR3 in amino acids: CASSPGQGVADTQYF. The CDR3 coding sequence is TGTGCCAGCTCACCCGGACAGGGGGTTGCAGATACGCAGTATTTT.